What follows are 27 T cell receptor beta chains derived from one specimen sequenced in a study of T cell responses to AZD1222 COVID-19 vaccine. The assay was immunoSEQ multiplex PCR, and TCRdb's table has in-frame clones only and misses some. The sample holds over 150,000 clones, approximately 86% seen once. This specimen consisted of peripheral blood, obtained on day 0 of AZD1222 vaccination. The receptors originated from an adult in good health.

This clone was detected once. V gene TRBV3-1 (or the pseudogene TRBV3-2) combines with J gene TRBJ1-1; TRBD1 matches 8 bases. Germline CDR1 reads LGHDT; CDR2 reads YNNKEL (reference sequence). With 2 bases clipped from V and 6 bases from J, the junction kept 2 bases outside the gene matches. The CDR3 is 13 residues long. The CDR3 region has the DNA TGTGCCAGCAGCCAACACAGGGGGGCTGAAGCTTTCTTT. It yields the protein CASSQHRGAEAFF.

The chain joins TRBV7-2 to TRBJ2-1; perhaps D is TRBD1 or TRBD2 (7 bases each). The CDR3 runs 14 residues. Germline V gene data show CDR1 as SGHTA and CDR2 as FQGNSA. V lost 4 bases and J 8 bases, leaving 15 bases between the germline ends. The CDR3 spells CASSSQGGSYEQFF. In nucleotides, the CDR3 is TGTGCCAGCAGCTCCCAGGGGGGGAGTTATGAGCAGTTCTTC. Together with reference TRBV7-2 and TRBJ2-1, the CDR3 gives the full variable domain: GAGVSQSPSNKVTEKGKDVELRCDPISGHTALYWYRQSLGQGLEFLIYFQGNSAPDKSGLPSDRFSAERTGGSVSTLTIQRTQQEDSAVYLCASSSQGGSYEQFFGPGTRLTVL.

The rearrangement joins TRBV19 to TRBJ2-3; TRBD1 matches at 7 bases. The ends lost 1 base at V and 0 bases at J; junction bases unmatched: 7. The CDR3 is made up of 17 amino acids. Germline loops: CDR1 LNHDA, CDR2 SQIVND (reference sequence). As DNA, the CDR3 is TGTGCCAGTAGTATAGCCAGCCGGGACAGTAGCACAGATACGCAGTATTTT. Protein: CASSIASRDSSTDTQYF.

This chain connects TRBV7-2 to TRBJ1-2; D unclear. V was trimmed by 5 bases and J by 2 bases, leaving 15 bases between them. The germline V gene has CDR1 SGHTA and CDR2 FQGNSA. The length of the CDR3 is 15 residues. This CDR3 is CASSPSDGVNYGYTF. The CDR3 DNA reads TGTGCCAGCAGCCCCTCGGACGGAGTCAACTATGGCTACACCTTC.

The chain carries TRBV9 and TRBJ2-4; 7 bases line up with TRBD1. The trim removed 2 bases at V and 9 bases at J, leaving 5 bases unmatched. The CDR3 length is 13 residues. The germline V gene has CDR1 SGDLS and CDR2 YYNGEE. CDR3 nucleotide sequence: TGTGCCAGCAGCGTCGGGACAGTGGCCATTCAGTACTTC. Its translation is CASSVGTVAIQYF.

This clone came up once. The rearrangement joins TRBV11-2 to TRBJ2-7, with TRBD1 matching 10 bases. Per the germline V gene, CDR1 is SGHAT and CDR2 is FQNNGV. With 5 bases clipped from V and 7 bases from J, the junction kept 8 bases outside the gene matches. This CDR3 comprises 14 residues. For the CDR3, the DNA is TGTGCCAGCAGCCTGGGGACAGGGGTTAGTGAGCAGTACTTC. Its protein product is CASSLGTGVSEQYF.

CDR3 region: CASSYSRTDGYTF. In nucleotides, the CDR3 is TGTGCCAGCAGTTACTCGAGAACAGATGGCTACACCTTC. V gene TRBV6-5 combines with J gene TRBJ1-2; D unclear. CDR3 size: 13 residues. Per germline, CDR1 MNHEY and CDR2 SVGAGI. Trimming took 0 bases from V and 6 from J, leaving 8 bases between them.

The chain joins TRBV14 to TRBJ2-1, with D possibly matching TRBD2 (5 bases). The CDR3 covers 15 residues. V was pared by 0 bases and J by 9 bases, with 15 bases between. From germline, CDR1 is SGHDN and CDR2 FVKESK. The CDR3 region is CASSQDRIPGGEQFF. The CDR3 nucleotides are TGTGCCAGCAGCCAAGATCGTATACCCGGAGGTGAGCAGTTCTTC.

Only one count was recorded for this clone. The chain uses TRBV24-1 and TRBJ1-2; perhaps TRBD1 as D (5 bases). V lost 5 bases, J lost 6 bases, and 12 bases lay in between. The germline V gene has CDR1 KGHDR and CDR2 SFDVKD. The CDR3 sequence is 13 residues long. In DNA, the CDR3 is TGTGCCACCAGTGGAGCGGGGGTCCATGGCTACACCTTC. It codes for CATSGAGVHGYTF.

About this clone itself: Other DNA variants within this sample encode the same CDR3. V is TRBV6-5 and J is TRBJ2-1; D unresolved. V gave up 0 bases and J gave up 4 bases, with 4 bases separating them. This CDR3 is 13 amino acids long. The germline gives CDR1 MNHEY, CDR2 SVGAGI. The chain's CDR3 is CASSYSGYNEQFF. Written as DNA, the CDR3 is TGTGCCAGCAGTTACTCCGGGTACAATGAGCAGTTCTTC.

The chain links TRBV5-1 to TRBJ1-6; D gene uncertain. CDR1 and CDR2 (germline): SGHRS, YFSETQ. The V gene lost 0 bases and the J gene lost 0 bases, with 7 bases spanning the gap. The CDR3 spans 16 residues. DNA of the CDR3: TGCGCCAGCAGCTTGGACGTAAGCTCCTATAATTCACCCCTCCACTTT. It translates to CASSLDVSSYNSPLHF. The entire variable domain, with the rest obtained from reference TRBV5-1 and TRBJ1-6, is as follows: KAGVTQTPRYLIKTRGQQVTLSCSPISGHRSVSWYQQTPGQGLQFLFEYFSETQRNKGNFPGRFSGRQFSNSRSEMNVSTLELGDSALYLCASSLDVSSYNSPLHFGNGTRLTVT.

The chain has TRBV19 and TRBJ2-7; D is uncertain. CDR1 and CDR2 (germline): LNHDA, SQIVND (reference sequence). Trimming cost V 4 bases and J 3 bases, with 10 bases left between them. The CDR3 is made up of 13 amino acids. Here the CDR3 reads CASSRVMDYEQYF. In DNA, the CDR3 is TGTGCCAGTAGTAGGGTGATGGACTACGAGCAGTACTTC.

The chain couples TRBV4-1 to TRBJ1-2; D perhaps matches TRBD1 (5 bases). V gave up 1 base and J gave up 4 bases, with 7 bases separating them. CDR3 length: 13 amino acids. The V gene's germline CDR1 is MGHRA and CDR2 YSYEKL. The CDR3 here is CASSQGQFYGYTF. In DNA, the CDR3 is TGCGCCAGCAGCCAAGGACAGTTCTATGGCTACACCTTC.

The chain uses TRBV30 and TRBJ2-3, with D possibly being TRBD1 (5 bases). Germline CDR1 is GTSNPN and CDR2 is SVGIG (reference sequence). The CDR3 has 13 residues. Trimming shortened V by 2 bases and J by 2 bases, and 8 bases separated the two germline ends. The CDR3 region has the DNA TGTGCCTGGAGTCCAGGGCTCACAGATACGCAGTATTTT. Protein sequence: CAWSPGLTDTQYF.

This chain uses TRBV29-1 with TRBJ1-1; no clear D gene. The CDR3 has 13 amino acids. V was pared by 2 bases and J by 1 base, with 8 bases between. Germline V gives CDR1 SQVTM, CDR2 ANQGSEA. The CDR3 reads CSVEPRENTEAFF. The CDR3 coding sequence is TGCAGCGTTGAACCTCGAGAGAACACTGAAGCTTTCTTT.

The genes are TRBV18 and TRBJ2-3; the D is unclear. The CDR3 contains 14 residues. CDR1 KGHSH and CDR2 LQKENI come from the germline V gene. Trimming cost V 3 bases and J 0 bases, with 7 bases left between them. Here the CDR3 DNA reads TGTGCCAGCTCACCGTTCGGGAGCACAGATACGCAGTATTTT. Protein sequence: CASSPFGSTDTQYF.

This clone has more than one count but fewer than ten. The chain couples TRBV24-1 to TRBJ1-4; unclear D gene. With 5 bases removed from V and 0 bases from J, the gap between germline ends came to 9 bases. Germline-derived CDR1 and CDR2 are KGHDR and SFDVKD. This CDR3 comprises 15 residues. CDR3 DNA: TGTGCCACCAGTGCCCGATTTGCAACTAATGAAAAACTGTTTTTT. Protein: CATSARFATNEKLFF.

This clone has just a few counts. The CDR3 DNA reads TGTGCCAGCGGGGACTCTGGAAACACCATATATTTT. Protein sequence: CASGDSGNTIYF. V is TRBV4-2 and J is TRBJ1-3, with D hard to call. This CDR3 has 12 amino acids. The germline V gene has CDR1 LGHNA and CDR2 YNFKEQ. V was clipped by 8 bases and J by 0 bases, with 5 bases between them.

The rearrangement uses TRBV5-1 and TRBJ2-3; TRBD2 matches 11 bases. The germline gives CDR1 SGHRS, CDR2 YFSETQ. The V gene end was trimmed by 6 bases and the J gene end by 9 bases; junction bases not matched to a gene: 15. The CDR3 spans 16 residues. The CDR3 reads CASTNGTSGSGGTQYF. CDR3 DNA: TGCGCCAGCACCAATGGCACTAGCGGGAGTGGAGGGACGCAGTATTTT.

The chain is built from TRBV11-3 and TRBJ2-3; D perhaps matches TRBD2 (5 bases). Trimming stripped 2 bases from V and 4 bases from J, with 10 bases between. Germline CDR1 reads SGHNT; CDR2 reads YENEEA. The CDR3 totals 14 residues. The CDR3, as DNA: TGTGCCAGCAGCTTATCAGCGGAATCAGATACGCAGTATTTT. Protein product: CASSLSAESDTQYF.

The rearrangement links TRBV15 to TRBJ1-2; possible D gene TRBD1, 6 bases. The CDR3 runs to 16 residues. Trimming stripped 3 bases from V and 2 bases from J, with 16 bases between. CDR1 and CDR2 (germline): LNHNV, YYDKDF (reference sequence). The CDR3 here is CATSSPLGGPNYGYTF. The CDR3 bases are TGTGCCACCAGCAGTCCCCTGGGGGGGCCCAACTATGGCTACACCTTC. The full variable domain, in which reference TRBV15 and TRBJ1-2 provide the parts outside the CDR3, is DAMVIQNPRYQVTQFGKPVTLSCSQTLNHNVMYWYQQKSSQAPKLLFHYYDKDFNNEADTPDNFQSRRPNTSFCFLDIRSPGLGDTAMYLCATSSPLGGPNYGYTFGSGTRLTVV.

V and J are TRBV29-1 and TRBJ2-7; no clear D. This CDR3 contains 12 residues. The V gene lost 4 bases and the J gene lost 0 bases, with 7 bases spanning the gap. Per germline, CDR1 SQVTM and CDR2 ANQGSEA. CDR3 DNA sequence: TGCAGCGTTGGGCAGAGCTCCTACGAGCAGTACTTC. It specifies CSVGQSSYEQYF.

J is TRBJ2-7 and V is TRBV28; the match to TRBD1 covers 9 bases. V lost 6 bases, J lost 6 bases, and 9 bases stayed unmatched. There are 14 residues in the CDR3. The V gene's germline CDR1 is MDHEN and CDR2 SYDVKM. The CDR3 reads CASSSTGGGFEQYF. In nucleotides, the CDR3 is TGTGCCAGCAGCTCAACAGGGGGCGGCTTCGAGCAGTACTTC.

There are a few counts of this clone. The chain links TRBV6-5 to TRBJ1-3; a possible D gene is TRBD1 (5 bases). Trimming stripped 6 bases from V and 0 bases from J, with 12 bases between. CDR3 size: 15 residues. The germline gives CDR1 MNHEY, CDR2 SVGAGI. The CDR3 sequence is CASSRDRASGNTIYF. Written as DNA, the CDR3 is TGTGCCAGCAGCCGCGACAGAGCCTCTGGAAACACCATATATTTT.

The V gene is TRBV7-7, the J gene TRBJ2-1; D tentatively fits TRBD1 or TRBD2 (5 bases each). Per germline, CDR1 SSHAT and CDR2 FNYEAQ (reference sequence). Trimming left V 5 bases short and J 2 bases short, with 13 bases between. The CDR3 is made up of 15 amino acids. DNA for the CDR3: TGTGCCAGCAGCCCCCGTGGGACCCCCTACAATGAGCAGTTCTTC. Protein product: CASSPRGTPYNEQFF.

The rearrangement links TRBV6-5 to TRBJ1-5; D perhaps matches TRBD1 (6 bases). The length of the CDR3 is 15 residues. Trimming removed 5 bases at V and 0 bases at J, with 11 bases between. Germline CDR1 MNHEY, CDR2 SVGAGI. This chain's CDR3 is CASSQQGLSNQPQHF. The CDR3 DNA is TGTGCCAGCAGTCAACAGGGCCTTAGCAATCAGCCCCAGCATTTT.

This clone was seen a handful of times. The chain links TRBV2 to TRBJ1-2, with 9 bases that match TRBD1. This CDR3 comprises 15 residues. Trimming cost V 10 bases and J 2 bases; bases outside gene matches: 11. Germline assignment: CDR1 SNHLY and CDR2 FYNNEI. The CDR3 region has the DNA TGTGCCACCGTCCCGGGACAGGGTTCGAACTATGGCTACACCTTC. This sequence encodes CATVPGQGSNYGYTF.